Listed here is a single T cell receptor (beta chain). The sample belongs to a study of blood T cell repertoires in COVID-19. Study in general: COVID-19 samples, acute and convalescent, were from the United States, Italy and Spain. Nucleic acid was either cDNA or gDNA, and it came from T cells, B-cell-depleted T cells, or PBMCs.

How the authors handled the data: Using reference gene primer amplification, nucleated cell counts were estimated. This table comes from immunoSEQ multiplex PCR, and its TCRdb copy is limited to in-frame clones, with some not included. V and J calls and clone size are those listed in that table; D and trimming were worked out from the DNA. Of 6,900 or so clones in the sample, about nine tenths were seen once. The junction had 6 bases not matched to a gene; V was cut back by 3 bases and J by 3 bases. Germline V gives CDR1 KGHSH, CDR2 LQKENI. This CDR3 is 15 amino acids long. The chain couples TRBV18 to TRBJ2-7; the match to TRBD1 covers 9 bases. The specimen was peripheral blood. The source is a human donor in a cohort sampled during active COVID-19. The CDR3, as DNA: TGTGCCAGCTCACCGGGACAGGGTGGCGTCTACGAGCAGTACTTC. Protein product: CASSPGQGGVYEQYF.